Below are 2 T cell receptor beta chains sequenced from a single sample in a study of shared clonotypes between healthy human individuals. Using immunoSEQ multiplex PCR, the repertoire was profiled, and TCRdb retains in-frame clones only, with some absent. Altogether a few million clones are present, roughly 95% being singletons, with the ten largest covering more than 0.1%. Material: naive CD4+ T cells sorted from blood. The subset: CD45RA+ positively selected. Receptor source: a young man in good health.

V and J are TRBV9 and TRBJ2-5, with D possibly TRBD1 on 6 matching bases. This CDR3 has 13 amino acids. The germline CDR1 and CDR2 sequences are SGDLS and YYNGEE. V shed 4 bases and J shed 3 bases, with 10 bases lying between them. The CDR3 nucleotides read TGTGCCAGCAGCTCCGGGACAAAAGAGACCCAGTACTTC. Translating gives CASSSGTKETQYF. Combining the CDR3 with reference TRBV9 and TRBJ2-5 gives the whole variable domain DSGVTQTPKHLITATGQRVTLRCSPRSGDLSVYWYQQSLDQGLQFLIQYYNGEERAKGNILERFSAQQFPDLHSELNLSSLELGDSALYFCASSSGTKETQYFGPGTRLLVL.

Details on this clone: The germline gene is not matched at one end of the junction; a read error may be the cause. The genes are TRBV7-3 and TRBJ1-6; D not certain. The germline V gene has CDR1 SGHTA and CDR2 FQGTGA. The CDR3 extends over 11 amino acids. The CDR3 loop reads CASSLSAGTHF. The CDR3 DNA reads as TGTGCCAGCAGCTTATCGGCGGGAACCCATTTT.